The clone carrying this T cell receptor (beta chain) turned up a few times. Looked up from germline, CDR1 is LNHDA and CDR2 is SQIVND (reference sequence). V shed 3 bases and J shed 8 bases, with 25 bases lying between them. The CDR3 loop spans 18 amino acids. Sequencing used immunoSEQ multiplex PCR; TCRdb keeps in-frame clones, though not all of them. The sample lists some 76,000 clones, 70% to 90% occurring once. This record belongs to a study of blood T cell repertoires in COVID-19. Background on the study: Italy, Spain and the United States were the sources of the convalescent and acute COVID-19 samples. The analysed material was cDNA or gDNA that came from T cells, B-cell-depleted T cells, or PBMCs.

This TCR came from a man at least 80 years old in a cohort sampled during active COVID-19. Sequenced material: peripheral blood. V usage is TRBV19 and J usage is TRBJ1-4; TRBD1 is a possible D gene (5 bases). Written as DNA, the CDR3 is TGTGCCAGTAGTATCGATCGGGCAGGGCCCCGTGGAAGCGAAAAACTGTTTTTT. Its protein is CASSIDRAGPRGSEKLFF. Looking up the rest from reference TRBV19 and TRBJ1-4 gives the full variable domain: DGGITQSPKYLFRKEGQNVTLSCEQNLNHDAMYWYRQDPGQGLRLIYYSQIVNDFQKGDIAEGYSVSREKKESFPLTVTSAQKNPTAFYLCASSIDRAGPRGSEKLFFGSGTQLSVL.